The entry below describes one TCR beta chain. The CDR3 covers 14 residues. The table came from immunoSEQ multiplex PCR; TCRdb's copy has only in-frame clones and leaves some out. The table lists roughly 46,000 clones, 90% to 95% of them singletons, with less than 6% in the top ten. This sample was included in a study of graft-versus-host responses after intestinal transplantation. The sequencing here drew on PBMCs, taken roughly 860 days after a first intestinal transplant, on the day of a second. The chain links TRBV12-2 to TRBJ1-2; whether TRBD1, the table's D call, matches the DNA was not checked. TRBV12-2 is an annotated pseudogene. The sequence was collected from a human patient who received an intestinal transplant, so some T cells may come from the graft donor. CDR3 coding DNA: TGTGCAAGCCCTTCCTTGGCAGCTAACTATGGCTACACCTTC. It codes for CASPSLAANYGYTF.